The present T cell receptor beta chain was sequenced within a study of response to subunit inactivated influenza vaccine (dated by TCRdb to 2016 to 2018). As for the study more broadly: Deep quantitative T cell receptor repertoire profiling was used in the study to track responses to a trivalent subunit inactivated influenza vaccine. Here is what the overall study found, with its caveats: The authors suggested that each seasonal influenza vaccination may recruit only a limited number of new T cells.

Library preparation employed RT-PCR. Sequencing instrument: Illumina HiSeq 2500. The raw public reads went through TCRdb reprocessing: fastp at Q25, MiXCR clone calling, in-frame beta chains kept. CDR3 protein sequences are deduplicated, and each keeps its most common genes and DNA. The sample profile shows hundreds of thousands of distinct CDR3 sequences; 15% to 18% of them were found once. The top ten constitute 11% of the sample. Trimming removed 3 bases from V and 0 bases from J; the gene matches leave 7 bases unexplained. The CDR3 measures 16 amino acids from cysteine to phenylalanine. The entry retains the CDR3 DNA only, 48 bases that are in frame from base 1. CDR1 and CDR2 (LNHNV, YYDKDF) derive from the germline V gene (reference sequence). This clonotype was counted at least ten times. Its antigen specificity is not known. No base quality information exists; no much larger clone differs at one position.

Sequenced here: PBMCs from blood, sampled less than 13 days after vaccination. This sequence uses TRBV15 and TRBJ2-7; 8 bases in the junction line up with TRBD2. This receptor was obtained from a man aged 45-65 years who received an inactivated influenza vaccine. Donor details come from another sample of the same person, matched by shared clones. The CDR3: CATSRSNSGISYEQYF. The DNA sequence reads TGTGCCACCAGCAGGTCCAATAGCGGGATCTCCTACGAGCAGTACTTC. Extended through the reference TRBV15 and TRBJ2-7 proteins, this CDR3 yields the full variable domain: DAMVIQNPRYQVTQFGKPVTLSCSQTLNHNVMYWYQQKSSQAPKLLFHYYDKDFNNEADTPDNFQSRRPNTSFCFLDIRSPGLGDTAMYLCATSRSNSGISYEQYFGPGTRLTVT.